This T cell receptor (beta chain) originates from a study of blood T cell repertoires in COVID-19. Study at large: Sample material is recorded as cDNA or gDNA derived from T cells, B-cell-depleted T cells, or PBMCs.

This CDR3 spans 14 amino acids. CDR1 WSHSY and CDR2 SAAADI come from the germline V gene. Trimming removed 11 bases from V and 1 base from J; junction bases left unmatched: 8. Here immunoSEQ multiplex PCR was the method, and the copy in TCRdb shows in-frame clones only, minus some. The sample includes hundreds of thousands of clones, almost 90% seen only once; the top ten take about 11%. Sample: peripheral blood. This chain links TRBV10-2 with TRBJ2-3, with 8 nucleotides matching TRBD2. This clonotype originated in a woman in her 30s with COVID-19, enrolled during active disease. The CDR3 spells CASSGGTRTDTQYF. The CDR3 coding sequence is TGCGCCTCAAGCGGGGGAACCCGCACAGATACGCAGTATTTT.